This entry describes one T cell receptor beta chain. Its antigen is unidentified. The entry originates in a study of CD8+CD57+ T cells in acquired aplastic anemia. Study background: Quantities of DNA derived from sorted CD4+ and CD8+ cells averaged about 3.2 ug.

The study profiled TCR beta VDJ and CDR3 using genomic DNA as template. TCRdb fed the reads into MiXCR, producing one record per CDR3 protein. Among about 270,000 distinct CDR3 sequences listed, less than 85% were seen once. General study results and limits: Between the patient and control groups, CD8+ Simpson's diversity did not differ significantly.

Individuals selected for sequencing had exhibited CD8+CD57+ cell expansion on flow cytometry. Severe acquired aplastic anemia was diagnosed in all patients. The blood sampling took place in patients who had so far received no therapy. The ends lost 4 bases at V and 8 bases at J; junction bases unmatched: 10. This CDR3 contains 14 residues. Germline loops: CDR1 PRHDT, CDR2 FYEKMQ (reference sequence). The J gene is TRBJ1-1, the V gene TRBV13; 7 bases agree with TRBD1. The sequence came from a human donor with aplastic anemia. Sequences were obtained from sorted CD4+, CD8+, or CD8+CD57+ T cells (not recorded which) from PBMCs. CDR3 amino acids: CASSSSGEQGEAFF. The CDR3 DNA reads as TGTGCCAGCAGCTCATCGGGGGAACAGGGGGAAGCTTTCTTT.